This T cell receptor beta chain was profiled in a study of blood T cell repertoires in COVID-19. The wider study: Samples of COVID-19 (acute and convalescent) were obtained from the United States, Italy and Spain. PBMCs, B-cell-depleted T cells, or T cells were the source of the cDNA or gDNA that made up the material.

V was clipped by 6 bases and J by 1 base, with 13 bases between them. This CDR3 has 15 residues. CDR1 and CDR2 from the germline V gene are MNHNY and SVGAGI (reference sequence). As processed by the authors: Amplifying reference gene primers gave estimates of nucleated cell counts. Libraries were prepared by immunoSEQ multiplex PCR; TCRdb keeps only in-frame clonotypes and omits some of them. The V and J calls and clone size were taken over from that table, and D and trimming were inferred from the DNA. The sample has about 98,000 clones; nearly 90% are singletons. V and J are TRBV6-6 and TRBJ1-5, with a weak D call TRBD1 (5 bases). Sequenced material: peripheral blood. The TCR was taken from a man aged 65-85 years with acute or convalescent COVID-19. CDR3 region: CASSPGKGSNQPQHF. The CDR3 DNA reads as TGTGCCAGCAGCCCAGGGAAGGGGAGCAATCAGCCCCAGCATTTT.